What follows are 30 T cell receptor beta chains derived from one specimen sequenced in a study of T cells after yellow fever vaccination. TCRdb reprocessed the 5' RACE reads via MiXCR and lists one record per CDR3 protein. The table records a few hundred thousand distinct CDR3 sequences, roughly 9% of them present only once. Sample: CD4+ T cells sorted from PBMCs, taken 5 days after the yellow fever booster vaccination. Source of these receptors: a young man who received the YFV17D yellow fever vaccine.

This clonotype was picked up a small number of times. The V call is TRBV6-2 or TRBV6-3, the J call TRBJ2-5, with D possibly matching TRBD1 (5 bases). The CDR3 has 15 amino acids. Germline V gene data show CDR1 as MNHEY and CDR2 as SVGEGT. V shed 5 bases and J shed 0 bases, with 13 bases lying between them. CDR3 bases: TGTGCCAGCAGTAGGCAGGGAATTTACCAAGAGACCCAGTACTTC. Its protein product is CASSRQGIYQETQYF.

The V call is TRBV7-2, the J call TRBJ2-5; 8 positions agree with TRBD2. CDR1 and CDR2 from the germline V gene are SGHTA and FQGNSA. With 1 base clipped from V and 0 bases from J, the junction kept 1 base outside the gene matches. This CDR3 is 15 amino acids long. CDR3 bases: TGTGCCAGCAGCTTAGGCGGGGGGAACCAAGAGACCCAGTACTTC. It specifies CASSLGGGNQETQYF.

The chain couples TRBV5-1 to TRBJ2-2; D gene uncertain. CDR3 length: 15 residues. CDR1 and CDR2 (germline): SGHRS, YFSETQ. V lost 3 bases to trimming and J lost 2 bases, with 11 bases between them. CDR3 region: CASSSLRINTGELFF. In DNA form, the CDR3 reads TGCGCCAGCAGCTCACTACGGATTAACACCGGGGAGCTGTTTTTT.

The table lists this clonotype with a few counts. This rearrangement joins TRBV2 to TRBJ2-2, with a weak D call TRBD1 (5 bases). Looked up from germline, CDR1 is SNHLY and CDR2 is FYNNEI. The CDR3 spans 17 residues. V shed 2 bases and J shed 4 bases, with 17 bases lying between them. CDR3 protein: CASSEPGWGRGTGELFF. Written as DNA, the CDR3 is TGTGCCAGCAGTGAACCGGGTTGGGGCCGAGGCACCGGGGAGCTGTTTTTT.

The chain is built from TRBV18 and TRBJ2-7; no firm D call. The CDR3 runs to 13 residues. The germline CDR1 and CDR2 sequences are KGHSH and LQKENI. V dropped 1 base and J dropped 5 bases, with 9 bases sitting between them. The CDR3 region has the DNA TGTGCCAGCTCACCACGGGGTCTCCACGAGCAGTACTTC. Protein sequence: CASSPRGLHEQYF.

The chain recombines TRBV5-1 with TRBJ2-7, with D unclear. V lost 4 bases, J lost 4 bases, and 18 bases lay in between. Germline loops: CDR1 SGHRS, CDR2 YFSETQ. The CDR3 is made up of 15 amino acids. This chain's CDR3 is CASSPGGGSEYEQYV. DNA of the CDR3: TGCGCCAGCAGCCCCGGCGGCGGCTCAGAGTACGAGCAGTACGTC.

This clonotype has just a few counts. The CDR3 region has the DNA TGTGCCAGCAGCTTAGATTCATACACCGGGGAGCTGTTTTTT. This translates into CASSLDSYTGELFF. This sequence joins TRBV11-2 and TRBJ2-2, with unresolved D. V was cut by 0 bases and J by 3 bases, with 5 bases left in between. Germline assignment: CDR1 SGHAT and CDR2 FQNNGV. This CDR3 region has 14 residues.

V usage is TRBV5-1 and J usage is TRBJ2-7; D gene uncertain. Trimming shortened V by 0 bases and J by 5 bases, and 12 bases separated the two germline ends. Per the germline V gene, CDR1 is SGHRS and CDR2 is YFSETQ. The CDR3 length is 14 residues. The CDR3 region is CASSLGAGRDEQYF. The CDR3 nucleotides read TGCGCCAGCAGCTTGGGAGCAGGTCGGGACGAGCAGTACTTC.

A few counts support this clonotype. The chain recombines TRBV5-1 with TRBJ1-2; D is possibly TRBD1 (5 bases). This CDR3 spans 15 amino acids. Between the trimmed V and J ends, which lost 0 bases and 3 bases, there was a span of 12 bases. The germline V gene has CDR1 SGHRS and CDR2 YFSETQ. CDR3 residues: CASSLDPGIDYGYTF. The CDR3 coding sequence is TGCGCCAGCAGCTTGGACCCAGGGATCGACTATGGCTACACCTTC.

J is TRBJ2-3 and V is TRBV6-2 or TRBV6-3; D perhaps matches TRBD2 (5 bases). The ends were cut back, 4 bases at V and 1 base at J, with 12 bases in the middle. CDR3 length: 15 residues. Germline CDR1 and CDR2: MNHEY and SVGEGT. CDR3 DNA sequence: TGTGCCAGCAGTTCGTCCCGGGGTCGCACAGATACGCAGTATTTT. Translated: CASSSSRGRTDTQYF.

This clonotype has only a few counts. DNA of the CDR3: TGTGCCAGCACCCTAGCGGGGGCCACAAATGAGCAGTTCTTC. Its translation: CASTLAGATNEQFF. This sequence joins TRBV27 and TRBJ2-1; the match to TRBD2 covers 10 bases. This CDR3 is built from 14 residues. V lost 7 bases and J lost 7; bases outside the gene matches: 7. Germline V gives CDR1 MNHEY, CDR2 SMNVEV (reference sequence).

Many counts were recorded for this clonotype. The genes are TRBV7-6 and TRBJ2-1, with D possibly TRBD2 on 6 matching bases. The germline V gene encodes CDR1 SGHVS and CDR2 FNYEAQ. This CDR3 has 13 residues. Trimming took off 5 bases at V and 7 bases at J, with 12 bases between the two ends. CDR3: CASSAGTQNEQFF. The CDR3 bases are TGTGCCAGCAGCGCCGGGACTCAAAATGAGCAGTTCTTC.

This clonotype was observed a handful of times. The V call is TRBV5-5, the J call TRBJ2-3; 7 bases line up with TRBD1. J was trimmed by 6 bases and V by 4 bases; bases with no gene match: 17. Germline CDR1 SGHKS, CDR2 YYEKEE (reference sequence). The CDR3 is made up of 17 amino acids. CDR3 coding DNA: TGTGCCAGCAGCCCGCTAGAACGACAGGGATCTATGGATACGCAGTATTTT. This encodes CASSPLERQGSMDTQYF.

This clonotype came up many times. The chain links TRBV7-2 to TRBJ2-3, with D hard to call. This CDR3 comprises 14 residues. Trimming removed 4 bases from V and 2 bases from J, with 10 bases in between. Germline V gene data show CDR1 as SGHTA and CDR2 as FQGNSA. The CDR3 loop is CASSSDSFTDTQYF. The CDR3 nucleotides are TGTGCCAGCAGCTCCGACTCCTTCACAGATACGCAGTATTTT.

This clonotype was seen ten or more times. The chain employs TRBV7-9 and TRBJ1-1, with TRBD1 as a possible D gene (6 bases). V shed 3 bases and J shed 1 base, with 9 bases lying between them. The CDR3 covers 14 residues. CDR1 and CDR2 (germline): SEHNR, FQNEAQ (reference sequence). The CDR3 loop is CASSLGQTNTEAFF. For the CDR3, the DNA is TGTGCCAGCAGCTTGGGACAAACGAACACTGAAGCTTTCTTT. The entire variable domain, with the rest obtained from reference TRBV7-9 and TRBJ1-1, is as follows: DTGVSQNPRHKITKRGQNVTFRCDPISEHNRLYWYRQTLGQGPEFLTYFQNEAQLEKSRLLSDRFSAERPKGSFSTLEIQRTEQGDSAMYLCASSLGQTNTEAFFGQGTRLTVV.

This clonotype was found many times. This rearrangement joins TRBV5-1 to TRBJ2-2; D is ambiguous. With 5 bases removed from V and 2 bases from J, the gap between germline ends came to 13 bases. The CDR3 sequence is 15 residues long. CDR1 SGHRS and CDR2 YFSETQ come from the germline V gene. CDR3 amino acids: CASSPLVGNTGELFF. The CDR3 DNA is TGCGCCAGCAGTCCTCTAGTTGGCAACACCGGGGAGCTGTTTTTT. The full variable domain, completed using reference TRBV5-1 and TRBJ2-2, is KAGVTQTPRYLIKTRGQQVTLSCSPISGHRSVSWYQQTPGQGLQFLFEYFSETQRNKGNFPGRFSGRQFSNSRSEMNVSTLELGDSALYLCASSPLVGNTGELFFGEGSRLTVL.

This clonotype was observed a handful of times. V and J are TRBV9 and TRBJ1-5; 7 bases are shared with TRBD1. The CDR3 sequence is 14 residues long. Trimming at V came to 4 bases and at J to 6 bases, leaving 7 bases not matched to a gene. CDR1 is SGDLS, CDR2 YYNGEE, per germline. CDR3 nucleotides: TGTGCCAGCAGCCGACAGGGTGAAGGTCAGCCCCAGCATTTT. This encodes CASSRQGEGQPQHF.

This clonotype is a singleton in its sample. The chain combines TRBV5-1 with TRBJ1-1, with D possibly TRBD1 on 6 matching bases. CDR1 and CDR2 (germline): SGHRS, YFSETQ. Trimming left V 7 bases short and J 0 bases short, with 16 bases between. CDR3 length: 15 amino acids. CDR3 in amino acids: CASGRGSGVNTEAFF. The CDR3 DNA reads as TGCGCCAGCGGACGGGGTTCAGGGGTGAACACTGAAGCTTTCTTT.

The chain couples TRBV5-1 to TRBJ2-3; TRBD1 agrees at 8 bases. Trimming cost V 0 bases and J 6 bases; bases outside gene matches: 6. The length of the CDR3 is 15 residues. Germline CDR1 reads SGHRS; CDR2 reads YFSETQ. CDR3 sequence: CASSLAGQGADTQYF. CDR3 sequence (DNA): TGCGCCAGCAGCTTGGCCGGACAGGGTGCGGATACGCAGTATTTT.

This clonotype appeared a few times. V usage is TRBV7-8 and J usage is TRBJ2-6; D remains unclear. The germline CDR1 and CDR2 sequences are SGHVS and FQNEAQ. This CDR3 has 13 amino acids. V was trimmed by 5 bases and J by 5 bases, leaving 7 bases between them. The CDR3 reads CASSRRWANVLTF. The CDR3 DNA is TGTGCCAGCAGCCGCCGATGGGCCAACGTCCTGACTTTC.

The table lists this clonotype with a few counts. The rearrangement uses TRBV12-3 or TRBV12-4 and TRBJ2-1; 14 positions match TRBD2. V trimming: 5 bases; J trimming: 5 bases; junction bases outside the gene matches: 5. The CDR3 consists of 16 residues. The CDR3 nucleotides read TGTGCCAGCAGTATGATGGGACTAGCGGGGGACAATGAGCAGTTCTTC. Its protein is CASSMMGLAGDNEQFF.

The rearrangement joins TRBV6-4 to TRBJ2-3; D assignment may be TRBD1 or TRBD2 (5 bases each). Germline CDR1 reads MRHNA; CDR2 reads SNTAGT. The CDR3 runs to 13 residues. Trimming removed 0 bases at V and 5 bases at J, with 6 bases between. Here the CDR3 reads CASSDSGEDTQYF. The DNA for the CDR3 is TGTGCCAGCAGTGACTCGGGGGAAGATACGCAGTATTTT.

The chain uses TRBV19 and TRBJ2-7; D is unclear. This CDR3 is 13 amino acids long. Germline CDR1 is LNHDA and CDR2 is SQIVND (reference sequence). With 3 bases removed from V and 2 bases from J, the gap between germline ends came to 8 bases. This CDR3 reads CASSMPGPYEQYF. CDR3 in DNA: TGTGCCAGTAGTATGCCCGGGCCCTACGAGCAGTACTTC.

This clonotype was counted only a few times. The chain carries TRBV20-1 and TRBJ2-2; D could derive from TRBD1 or TRBD2 (6 bases each). From germline, CDR1 is DFQATT and CDR2 SNEGSKA (reference sequence). V lost 3 bases and J 4 bases, leaving 15 bases between the germline ends. The CDR3 consists of 15 residues. The CDR3 region is CSASRLGGSTGELFF. CDR3 in DNA: TGCAGTGCTAGCCGTTTGGGGGGCAGCACCGGGGAGCTGTTTTTT.

In this sample, this clonotype turned up a few times. The chain uses TRBV7-3 and TRBJ2-5, with D maybe TRBD1 (5 bases). The CDR3 has 14 amino acids. V lost 2 bases, J lost 4 bases, and 11 bases lay in between. The germline CDR1 and CDR2 sequences are SGHTA and FQGTGA. The CDR3 sequence is CASSLYQGTETQYF. The CDR3 DNA follows: TGTGCCAGCAGCTTATACCAGGGAACAGAGACCCAGTACTTC.

This clonotype occurred many times. The genes are TRBV7-2 and TRBJ1-2; 9 nucleotides align to TRBD1. The CDR3 has 18 amino acids. V shed 1 base, J shed 5 bases, and the junction held 14 bases outside the gene matches. Germline V CDR1 and CDR2: SGHTA, FQGNSA. CDR3 nucleotide sequence: TGTGCCAGCAGCTTAGAACCCGCCCGGGGACAGGGTGAATATGGCTACACCTTC. Protein product: CASSLEPARGQGEYGYTF.

V gene TRBV3-1 combines with J gene TRBJ2-2; no firm D call. Trimming took 1 base from V and 4 from J, leaving 7 bases between them. Per germline, CDR1 LGHDT and CDR2 YNNKEL (reference sequence). The CDR3 runs 14 residues. The CDR3 here is CASSQGLATGELFF. The DNA of the CDR3 is TGTGCCAGCAGCCAAGGACTTGCCACCGGGGAGCTGTTTTTT.

In DNA form, the CDR3 reads TGCGCCAGCCGCGGGCTGGGGTTCGGGGAAAAACTGTTTTTT. This gives the protein CASRGLGFGEKLFF. This chain uses TRBV4-1 with TRBJ1-4; the D is unclear. Per germline, CDR1 MGHRA and CDR2 YSYEKL. Trimming shortened V by 8 bases and J by 8 bases, and 18 bases separated the two germline ends. The CDR3 is 14 amino acids.

This sequence joins TRBV7-9 and TRBJ2-2, with 16 bases fitting TRBD2. The V gene end was trimmed by 4 bases and the J gene end by 3 bases; junction bases not matched to a gene: 5. Germline loops: CDR1 SEHNR, CDR2 FQNEAQ (reference sequence). The CDR3 has 18 amino acids. CDR3 sequence: CASSWGLAGGPDTGELFF. In DNA, the CDR3 is TGTGCCAGCAGCTGGGGACTAGCGGGGGGGCCGGACACCGGGGAGCTGTTTTTT.

In its sample, this clonotype was seen many times. V is TRBV5-1 and J is TRBJ2-1, with D unclear. Germline CDR1 is SGHRS and CDR2 is YFSETQ. Trimming removed 0 bases at V and 5 bases at J, with 6 bases between. The CDR3 extends over 13 amino acids. CDR3: CASSLASHNEQFF. CDR3 coding DNA: TGCGCCAGCAGCTTGGCCAGCCACAATGAGCAGTTCTTC.